This TCR beta chain was sequenced in a study of regulatory T cells in long-lasting Graves disease. Study-level points and caveats: Whereas approximately 950 public clonotypes were shared by new patients, persistent patients shared more, at approximately 2,700. The study found lower TCR diversity in persistent Graves' patients than in newly diagnosed ones.

CDR3 size: 15 residues. V was cut by 2 bases and J by 0 bases, with 10 bases left in between. Germline assignment: CDR1 SGHTA and CDR2 FQGTGA. In building TCR beta libraries, iRepertoire HTBI primers were used together with Arm-PCR of CDR3 regions. TCRdb passed the multiplex PCR reads through MiXCR, listing each CDR3 protein once. This table holds hundreds of thousands of distinct CDR3 sequences, roughly 16% found once. As concerns this clonotype: The antigen remains undetermined.

Regarding time point: newly diagnosed GD, antithyroid drugs for less than 3 months. Extracted PBMC RNA gave rise to the TCR library. These same data were also listed under a study on T cells in Graves' hyperthyroidism and ophthalmopathy.

The origin of this receptor is a woman aged 35-65 years with Graves disease. The chain has TRBV7-3 and TRBJ1-1, with unresolved D. This material consisted of peripheral blood mononuclear cells (PBMCs), taken at new diagnosis, from a patient treated with antithyroid drugs. This CDR3 reads CASSLSREMNTEAFF. In DNA, the CDR3 is TGTGCCAGCAGCTTATCGAGGGAAATGAACACTGAAGCTTTCTTT.